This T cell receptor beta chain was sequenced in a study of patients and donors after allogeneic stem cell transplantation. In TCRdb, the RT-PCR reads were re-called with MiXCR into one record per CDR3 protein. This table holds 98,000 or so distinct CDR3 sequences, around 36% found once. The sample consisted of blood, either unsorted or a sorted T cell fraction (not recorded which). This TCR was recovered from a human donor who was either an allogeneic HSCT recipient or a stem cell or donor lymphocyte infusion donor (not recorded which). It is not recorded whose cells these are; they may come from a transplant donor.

DNA of the CDR3: TGTGCCAGTAGTAAGGCGACACAGGACAATCAGCCCCAGCATTTT. Translation: CASSKATQDNQPQHF. This chain links TRBV19 with TRBJ1-5, with D possibly being TRBD1 (5 bases). Per germline, CDR1 LNHDA and CDR2 SQIVND (reference sequence). Trimming removed 4 bases at V and 3 bases at J, with 13 bases between. The CDR3 sequence is 15 residues long.